The rows below give T cell receptor beta chains drawn from one sample of a study of spatial heterogeneity in lung cancer. TCRdb analysed the 5' RACE reads with MiXCR anew, one entry per CDR3 protein. The data hold more than 80,000 distinct CDR3 sequences, with approximately 12% observed a single time. Sequencing used PBMCs, obtained at surgery. These TCRs come from a male donor with early-stage non-small cell lung cancer. Both conserved end residues are part of each CDR3. The D gene is left open where the match is weak. Expanded clones are given a class, and other clones once, few, many or no size at all.

d_gene	v_gene	abundance	j_gene	CDR3aa	CDR3nt
-	TRBV6-5	few	TRBJ2-5	CASSYSTRTQETQYF	TGTGCCAGCAGTTACTCGACCAGGACCCAAGAGACCCAGTACTTC
TRBD1	TRBV11-2	-	TRBJ2-7	CASSLNTGGAFYEQYF	TGTGCCAGCAGCTTAAACACAGGGGGCGCGTTCTACGAGCAGTACTTC
TRBD1	TRBV7-6	-	TRBJ1-3	CASSLAPTGVGNTIYF	TGTGCCAGCAGCTTAGCTCCAACAGGGGTTGGAAACACCATATATTTT
-	TRBV15	-	TRBJ1-2	CATSRDHYGYTF	TGTGCCACCAGCAGAGATCATTATGGCTACACCTTC
TRBD2	TRBV28	-	TRBJ2-1	CASSLSREGLEQFF	TGTGCCAGCAGTTTATCGCGGGAGGGCCTTGAGCAGTTCTTC
-	TRBV28	medium-sized	TRBJ1-1	CASSPRTDTLNTEAFF	TGTGCCAGCAGTCCCCGGACAGATACATTGAACACTGAAGCTTTCTTT
TRBD2	TRBV3-1	few	TRBJ2-1	CASSQLRVELAGETIF	TGTGCCAGCAGCCAACTCAGGGTAGAACTAGCGGGAGAAACGATCTTC
-	TRBV29-1	many	TRBJ2-4	CSVVHAELAKNIQYF	TGCAGCGTTGTCCATGCGGAGCTAGCCAAAAACATTCAGTACTTC
-	TRBV3-1	-	TRBJ2-1	CASSQASLVHEQFF	TGTGCCAGCAGCCAAGCATCCCTAGTTCATGAGCAGTTCTTC
TRBD1	TRBV7-2	-	TRBJ2-1	CASSLGTGQWNEQFF	TGTGCCAGCAGCTTAGGGACAGGGCAGTGGAATGAGCAGTTCTTC
TRBD1	TRBV9	-	TRBJ2-5	CASSLGTGHGETQYF	TGTGCCAGCAGCCTGGGGACAGGGCATGGGGAGACCCAGTACTTC
TRBD1	TRBV30	many	TRBJ1-1	CASRDRRLSEAFF	TGTGCAAGCCGGGACAGGAGGCTTAGCGAAGCTTTCTTT
-	TRBV15	-	TRBJ2-7	CATSWAQSYEQYF	TGTGCCACCAGTTGGGCGCAGTCCTACGAGCAGTACTTC
-	TRBV7-2	few	TRBJ2-5	CASSLVSGGMETQYF	TGTGCCAGCAGCTTAGTCTCTGGGGGCATGGAGACCCAGTACTTC
-	TRBV7-9	-	TRBJ2-7	CASSPGGDSWAYEQYF	TGTGCCAGCAGCCCCGGAGGGGACTCCTGGGCCTACGAGCAGTACTTC
-	TRBV28	many	TRBJ2-7	CASSPETYEQYF	TGTGCCAGCAGTCCAGAGACCTACGAGCAGTACTTC
-	TRBV7-2	-	TRBJ2-7	CASSIDSSPDYEQYF	TGTGCCAGCAGCATCGACAGTTCTCCAGATTACGAGCAGTACTTC
TRBD2	TRBV4-3	few	TRBJ2-1	CASSRLAGRYNEQFF	TGCGCCAGCAGCCGCTTAGCGGGAAGGTACAATGAGCAGTTCTTC
-	TRBV14	few	TRBJ2-7	CASSQLTVSEQYF	TGTGCCAGCAGCCAATTGACTGTATCCGAGCAGTACTTC
-	TRBV5-1	-	TRBJ1-5	CASSFSGQPQHF	TGCGCCAGCAGCTTTTCAGGGCAGCCCCAGCATTTT
-	TRBV6-5	once	TRBJ2-2	CASRATRRDTGELFF	TGTGCCAGCAGAGCAACAAGACGGGACACCGGGGAGCTGTTTTTT
-	TRBV28	few	TRBJ2-3	CASSFPGILRDTQYF	TGTGCCAGCAGTTTCCCGGGGATATTAAGAGATACGCAGTATTTT
-	TRBV12-3/TRBV12-4	many	TRBJ1-3	CASSPSGNPGNTIYF	TGTGCCAGCAGTCCATCAGGGAATCCCGGAAACACCATATATTTT
-	TRBV11-2	few	TRBJ2-1	CASSLEPAHNEQFF	TGTGCCAGCAGCTTAGAACCCGCACACAATGAGCAGTTCTTC
-	TRBV25-1	-	TRBJ2-3	CASSESATDTQYF	TGTGCCAGCAGTGAATCAGCCACAGATACGCAGTATTTT
-	TRBV6-2/TRBV6-3	-	TRBJ2-3	CTSSLALADTQYF	TGTACCAGCAGCCTAGCTTTGGCGGATACGCAGTATTTT
TRBD2	TRBV5-1	-	TRBJ2-1	CASSLEAGTSDYEQFF	TGCGCCAGCAGCTTGGAGGCCGGGACTAGCGATTATGAGCAGTTCTTC
TRBD2	TRBV19	-	TRBJ2-2	CASSTPSGGRTGELFF	TGTGCCAGTAGTACGCCTAGCGGGGGACGGACCGGGGAGCTGTTTTTT
-	TRBV6-5	few	TRBJ1-1	CASRQGHTEAFF	TGTGCCAGCCGGCAGGGACACACTGAAGCTTTCTTT
-	TRBV6-6	-	TRBJ1-2	CASSYPQGFYGYTF	TGTGCCAGCAGTTACCCTCAGGGCTTCTATGGCTACACCTTC
-	TRBV29-1	few	TRBJ2-3	CSVTSGRGTDTQYF	TGCAGCGTCACATCAGGCAGGGGCACAGATACGCAGTATTTT
TRBD1	TRBV6-2/TRBV6-3	-	TRBJ1-1	CASSDFWTGVSNTEAFF	TGTGCCAGCAGTGATTTTTGGACAGGGGTTTCGAACACTGAAGCTTTCTTT
-	TRBV29-1	-	TRBJ2-7	CSVAPSGNEQYF	TGCAGCGTTGCCCCATCGGGGAACGAGCAGTACTTC
-	TRBV7-2	many	TRBJ2-5	CASSLQGTRETQYF	TGTGCCAGCAGCCTACAGGGAACGCGAGAGACCCAGTACTTC
-	TRBV10-3	-	TRBJ2-4	CAISDDFLIAKNIQYF	TGTGCCATCAGTGATGACTTCTTGATAGCCAAAAACATTCAGTACTTC
-	TRBV12-3/TRBV12-4	many	TRBJ2-3	CASSQGDTQYF	TGTGCCAGTTCCCAGGGGGATACGCAGTATTTT
TRBD2	TRBV5-1	-	TRBJ2-1	CASSSVPGLAGYNEQFF	TGCGCCAGCAGCTCGGTTCCTGGACTAGCGGGGTACAATGAGCAGTTCTTC
-	TRBV25-1	many	TRBJ2-5	CASGRGQETQYF	TGTGCCAGCGGACGCGGACAAGAGACCCAGTACTTC
TRBD1	TRBV7-2	-	TRBJ1-2	CASSLATGGADYGYTF	TGTGCCAGCAGCTTAGCTACAGGGGGCGCGGACTATGGCTACACCTTC
-	TRBV20-1	few	TRBJ1-2	CSARDSRLSGYGYTF	TGCAGTGCTAGAGATTCCCGCCTCAGCGGCTATGGCTACACCTTC
-	TRBV20-1	-	TRBJ2-5	CSAVRDPGETQYF	TGCAGTGCCGTCCGGGACCCGGGGGAGACCCAGTACTTC
-	TRBV27	few	TRBJ1-3	CASSLSRPEDYGNTIYF	TGTGCCAGCAGTTTATCAAGGCCAGAAGACTATGGAAACACCATATATTTT
-	TRBV7-8	many	TRBJ2-3	CASRPGGTFGGDTQYF	TGTGCCAGCAGGCCCGGAGGTACCTTTGGAGGAGATACGCAGTATTTT
-	TRBV7-9	few	TRBJ2-1	CASSLAPPGRRDSYNEQFF	TGTGCCAGCAGCTTAGCCCCCCCCGGGAGAAGAGACTCCTACAATGAGCAGTTCTTC
-	TRBV6-2/TRBV6-3	-	TRBJ2-7	CASTNLDRTYEQYF	TGTGCCAGCACTAACCTTGACAGGACCTACGAGCAGTACTTC